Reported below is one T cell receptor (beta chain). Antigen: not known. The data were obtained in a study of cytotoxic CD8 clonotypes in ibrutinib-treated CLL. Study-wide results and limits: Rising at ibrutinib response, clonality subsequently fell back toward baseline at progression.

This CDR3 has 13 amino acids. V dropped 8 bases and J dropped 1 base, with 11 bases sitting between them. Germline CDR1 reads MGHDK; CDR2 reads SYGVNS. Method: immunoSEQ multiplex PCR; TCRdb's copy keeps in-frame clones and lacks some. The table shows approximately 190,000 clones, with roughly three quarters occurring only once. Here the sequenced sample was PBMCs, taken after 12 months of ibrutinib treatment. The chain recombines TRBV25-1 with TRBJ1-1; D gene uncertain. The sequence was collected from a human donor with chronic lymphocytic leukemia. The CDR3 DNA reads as TGTGCCAGCTGCCCACGGGGGAACACTGAAGCTTTCTTT. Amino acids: CASCPRGNTEAFF.